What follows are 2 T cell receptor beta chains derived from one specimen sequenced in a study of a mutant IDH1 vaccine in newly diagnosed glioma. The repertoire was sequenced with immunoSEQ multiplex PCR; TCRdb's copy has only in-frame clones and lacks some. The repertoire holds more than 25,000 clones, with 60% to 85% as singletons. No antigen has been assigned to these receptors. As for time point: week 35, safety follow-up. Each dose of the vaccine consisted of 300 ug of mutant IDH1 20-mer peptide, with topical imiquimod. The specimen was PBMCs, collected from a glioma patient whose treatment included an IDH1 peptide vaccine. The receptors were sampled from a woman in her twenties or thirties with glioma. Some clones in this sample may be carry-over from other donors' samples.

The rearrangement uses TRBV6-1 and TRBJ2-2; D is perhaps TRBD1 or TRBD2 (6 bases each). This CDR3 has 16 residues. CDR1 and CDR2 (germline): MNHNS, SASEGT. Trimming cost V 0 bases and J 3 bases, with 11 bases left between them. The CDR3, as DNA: TGTGCCAGCAGTGAAGCCCGAGGGGGGCACACCGGGGAGCTGTTTTTT. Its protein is CASSEARGGHTGELFF.

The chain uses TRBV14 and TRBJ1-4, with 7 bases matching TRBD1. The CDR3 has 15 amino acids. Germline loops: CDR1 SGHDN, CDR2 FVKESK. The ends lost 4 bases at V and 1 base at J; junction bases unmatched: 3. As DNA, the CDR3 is TGTGCCAGCAGCCGCCGGGACAGAACTAATGAAAAACTGTTTTTT. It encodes CASSRRDRTNEKLFF.